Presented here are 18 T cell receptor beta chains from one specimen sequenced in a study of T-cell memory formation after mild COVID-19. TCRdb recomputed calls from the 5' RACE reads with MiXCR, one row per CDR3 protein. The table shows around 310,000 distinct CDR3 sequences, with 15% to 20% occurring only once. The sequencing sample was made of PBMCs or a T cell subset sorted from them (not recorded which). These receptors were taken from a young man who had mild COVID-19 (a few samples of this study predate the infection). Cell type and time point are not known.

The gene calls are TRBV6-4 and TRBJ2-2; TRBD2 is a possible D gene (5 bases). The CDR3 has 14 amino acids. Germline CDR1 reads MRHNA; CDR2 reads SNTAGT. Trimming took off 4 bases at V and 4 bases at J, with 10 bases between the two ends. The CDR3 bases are TGTGCCAGCAGTGCGGTCGAGGGCACCGGGGAGCTGTTTTTT. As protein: CASSAVEGTGELFF.

The chain's CDR3 is CASSLGTGGAMNTEAFF. The CDR3 DNA reads as TGTGCCAGCAGTTTAGGGACAGGGGGCGCGATGAACACTGAAGCTTTCTTT. The chain recombines TRBV12-3 or TRBV12-4 with TRBJ1-1, with 11 bases that match TRBD1. The CDR3 has 17 amino acids. Germline trimming cut 1 base from V and 0 bases from J; bases unmatched to any gene: 4.

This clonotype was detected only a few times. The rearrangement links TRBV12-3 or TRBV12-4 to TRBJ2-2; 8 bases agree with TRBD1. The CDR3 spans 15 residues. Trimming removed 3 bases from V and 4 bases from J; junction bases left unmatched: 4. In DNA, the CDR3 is TGTGCCAGCAGTTTGACAGGGGCGATCACCGGGGAGCTGTTTTTT. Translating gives CASSLTGAITGELFF.

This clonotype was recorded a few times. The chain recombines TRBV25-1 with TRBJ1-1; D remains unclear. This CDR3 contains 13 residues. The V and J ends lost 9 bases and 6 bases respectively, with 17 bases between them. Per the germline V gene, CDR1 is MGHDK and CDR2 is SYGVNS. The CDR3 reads CASKNPGEPEAFF. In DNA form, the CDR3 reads TGTGCCAGTAAGAACCCCGGGGAGCCTGAAGCTTTCTTT.

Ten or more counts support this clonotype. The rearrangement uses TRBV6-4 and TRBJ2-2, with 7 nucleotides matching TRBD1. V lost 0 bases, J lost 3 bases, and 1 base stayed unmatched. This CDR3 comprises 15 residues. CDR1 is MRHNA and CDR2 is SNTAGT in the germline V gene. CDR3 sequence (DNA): TGTGCCAGCAGTGACTCGGACAGGCACACCGGGGAGCTGTTTTTT. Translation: CASSDSDRHTGELFF.

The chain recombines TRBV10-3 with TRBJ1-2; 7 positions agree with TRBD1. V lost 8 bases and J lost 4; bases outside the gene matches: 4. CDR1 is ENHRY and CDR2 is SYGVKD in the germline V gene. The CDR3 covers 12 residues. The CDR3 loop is CAIGNRGYGYTF. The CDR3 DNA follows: TGTGCCATCGGTAACAGGGGCTATGGCTACACCTTC.

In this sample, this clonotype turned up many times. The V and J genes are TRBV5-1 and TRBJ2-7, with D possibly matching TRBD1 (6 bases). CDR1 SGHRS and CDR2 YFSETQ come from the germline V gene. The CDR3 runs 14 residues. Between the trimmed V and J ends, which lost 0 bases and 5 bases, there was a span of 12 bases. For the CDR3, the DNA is TGCGCCAGCAGCTTGGGGGACACAGGGAACGAGCAGTACTTC. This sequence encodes CASSLGDTGNEQYF. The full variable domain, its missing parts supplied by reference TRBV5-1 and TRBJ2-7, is KAGVTQTPRYLIKTRGQQVTLSCSPISGHRSVSWYQQTPGQGLQFLFEYFSETQRNKGNFPGRFSGRQFSNSRSEMNVSTLELGDSALYLCASSLGDTGNEQYFGPGTRLTVT.

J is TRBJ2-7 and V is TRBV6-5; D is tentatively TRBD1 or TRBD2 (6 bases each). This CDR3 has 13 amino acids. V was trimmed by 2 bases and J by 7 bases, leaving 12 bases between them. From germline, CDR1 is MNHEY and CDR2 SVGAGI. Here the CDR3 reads CASSYGGGREQYF. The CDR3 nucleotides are TGTGCCAGCAGTTACGGAGGGGGACGTGAGCAGTACTTC.

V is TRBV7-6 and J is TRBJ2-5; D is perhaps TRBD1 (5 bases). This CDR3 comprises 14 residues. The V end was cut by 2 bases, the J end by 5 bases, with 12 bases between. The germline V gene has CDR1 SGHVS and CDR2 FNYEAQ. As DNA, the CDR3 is TGTGCCAGCAGCTTACAGGGATGGTCGGAGACCCAGTACTTC. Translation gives CASSLQGWSETQYF.

The CDR3 region has the DNA TGTGCCAGCAGTTTAGAGCCGGGGACTGCTAAGGAGACCCAGTACTTC. Amino acids: CASSLEPGTAKETQYF. V and J are TRBV5-6 and TRBJ2-5, with a weak D call TRBD2 (6 bases). Germline V gives CDR1 SGHDT, CDR2 YYEEEE. V was pared by 5 bases and J by 5 bases, with 22 bases between. CDR3 length: 16 residues.

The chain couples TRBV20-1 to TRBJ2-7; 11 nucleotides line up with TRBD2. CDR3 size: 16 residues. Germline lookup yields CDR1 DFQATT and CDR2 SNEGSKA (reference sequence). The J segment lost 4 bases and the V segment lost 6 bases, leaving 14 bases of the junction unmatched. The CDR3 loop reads CSALPRPGLAAYEQYF. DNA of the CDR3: TGCAGTGCCCTCCCCCGACCGGGACTAGCGGCTTACGAGCAGTACTTC.

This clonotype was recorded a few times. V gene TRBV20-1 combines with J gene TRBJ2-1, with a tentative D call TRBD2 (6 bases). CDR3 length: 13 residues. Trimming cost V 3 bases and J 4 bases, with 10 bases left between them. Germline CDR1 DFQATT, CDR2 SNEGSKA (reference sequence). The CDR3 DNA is TGCAGTGCTAGGGCGGGGTATTACAATGAGCAGTTCTTC. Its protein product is CSARAGYYNEQFF.

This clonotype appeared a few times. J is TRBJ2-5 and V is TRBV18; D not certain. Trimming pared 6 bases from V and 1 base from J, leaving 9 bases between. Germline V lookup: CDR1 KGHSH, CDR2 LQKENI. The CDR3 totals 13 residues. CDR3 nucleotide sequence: TGTGCCAGCTCGTGGGCGTTCCAAGAGACCCAGTACTTC. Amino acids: CASSWAFQETQYF.

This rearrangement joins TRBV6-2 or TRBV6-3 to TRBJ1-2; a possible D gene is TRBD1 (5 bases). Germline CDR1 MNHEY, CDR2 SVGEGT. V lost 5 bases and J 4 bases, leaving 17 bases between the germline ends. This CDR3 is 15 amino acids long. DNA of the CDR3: TGTGCCAGCAGTACCGATCGGGACTTCTTCTATGGCTACACCTTC. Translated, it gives CASSTDRDFFYGYTF.

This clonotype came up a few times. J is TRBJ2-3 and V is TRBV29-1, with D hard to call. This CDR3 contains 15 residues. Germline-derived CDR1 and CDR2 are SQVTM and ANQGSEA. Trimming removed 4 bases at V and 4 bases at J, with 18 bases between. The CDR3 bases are TGCAGCGTTGGCGGCCCAATAACAGCCCCAGATACGCAGTATTTT. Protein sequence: CSVGGPITAPDTQYF.

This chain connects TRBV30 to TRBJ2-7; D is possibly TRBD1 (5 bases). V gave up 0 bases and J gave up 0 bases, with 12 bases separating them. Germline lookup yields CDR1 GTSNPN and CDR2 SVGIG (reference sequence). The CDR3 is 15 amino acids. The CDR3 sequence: CAWSVPRTYSYEQYF. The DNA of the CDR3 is TGTGCCTGGAGTGTTCCCAGGACATACTCCTACGAGCAGTACTTC.

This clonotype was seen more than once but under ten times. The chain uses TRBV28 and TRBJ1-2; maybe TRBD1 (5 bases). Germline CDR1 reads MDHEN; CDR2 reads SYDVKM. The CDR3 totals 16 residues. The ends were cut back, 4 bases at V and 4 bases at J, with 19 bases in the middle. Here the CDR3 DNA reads TGTGCCAGCAGTTCTGGGGACGTAACTACGGGCTATGGCTACACCTTC. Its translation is CASSSGDVTTGYGYTF.

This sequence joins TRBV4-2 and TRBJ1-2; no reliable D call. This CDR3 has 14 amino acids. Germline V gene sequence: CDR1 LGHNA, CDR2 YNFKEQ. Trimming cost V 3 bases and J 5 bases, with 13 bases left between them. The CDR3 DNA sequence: TGTGCCAGCAGCCAGAGGAACAGAGTGTATGGCTACACCTTC. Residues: CASSQRNRVYGYTF.